This record covers a single TCR beta chain. This sample is part of a study of OX40 agonist ivuxolimab in advanced cancers. Sequencing was performed with immunoSEQ multiplex PCR; in TCRdb, only in-frame clones are kept and a portion is missing. The profile shows 65,000 to 95,000 clones, around 90% of them singletons. The sample here was CD4+ or CD8+ T cells sorted from blood, taken in a trial of the OX40 agonist ivuxolimab. The clonotype originates from an adult with an advanced solid tumor such as melanoma, head and neck, liver or kidney cancer.

The CDR3 protein is CASSGRTGGNTEAFF. CDR3 nucleotide sequence: TGTGCCAGCAGCGGACGAACAGGGGGCAACACTGAAGCTTTCTTT. J is TRBJ1-1 and V is TRBV11-2; 9 bases fit TRBD1. Trimming took 5 bases from V and 2 from J; bases not matched to a gene: 6. This CDR3 has 15 amino acids. Germline V gene lookup returns CDR1 SGHAT and CDR2 FQNNGV.